Shown below are 22 T cell receptor beta chains from a single sample sequenced in a study of STAT5B mutations in CD4+ large granular lymphocyte leukemia. The method was immunoSEQ multiplex PCR; TCRdb's version includes in-frame clones alone and lacks a portion of them. Among fewer than 50,000 clones listed, approximately 83% were seen once. The sequenced material came from CD4+ T cells from blood buffy coats. Receptors were obtained from a human donor in good health.

The chain uses TRBV19 and TRBJ1-1; no clear D. The CDR3 runs to 12 residues. Trimming removed 4 bases at V and 4 bases at J, with 7 bases between. Germline V CDR1 and CDR2: LNHDA, SQIVND (reference sequence). CDR3 in amino acids: CASSRAGTEAFF. For the CDR3, the DNA is TGTGCCAGTAGTAGGGCCGGCACTGAAGCTTTCTTT.

This sequence joins TRBV11-3 and TRBJ1-6; TRBD1 matches 10 bases. V was pared by 3 bases and J by 5 bases, with 4 bases of the junction left unmatched. The CDR3 runs to 16 residues. Germline assignment: CDR1 SGHNT and CDR2 YENEEA. The CDR3 coding sequence is TGTGCCAGCAGCTTGATGGGACAGGGGAATAATTCACCCCTCCACTTT. This translates into CASSLMGQGNNSPLHF.

J is TRBJ1-4 and V is TRBV28; no firm D call. Germline loops: CDR1 MDHEN, CDR2 SYDVKM. The CDR3 spans 16 residues. V shed 6 bases and J shed 7 bases, with 21 bases lying between them. CDR3 loop: CASSLSVPGSGEKLFF. DNA for the CDR3: TGTGCCAGCAGCTTAAGTGTCCCGGGATCCGGTGAAAAACTGTTTTTT.

J is TRBJ2-3 and V is TRBV4-1, with a tentative D call TRBD2 (6 bases). V lost 2 bases and J lost 2, with 14 bases in between. Germline V lookup: CDR1 MGHRA, CDR2 YSYEKL. The CDR3 has 16 amino acids. In DNA form, the CDR3 reads TGCGCCAGCAGCCAACACTCTAGCGCATTCACAGATACGCAGTATTTT. It translates to CASSQHSSAFTDTQYF.

As for this clone: Lacking the conserved final phenylalanine or tryptophan, this CDR3 likely reflects a read error. It is unclear where the CDR3 begins or ends on the DNA, so no DNA is shown, and the CDR3 is as TCRdb lists it. This sequence joins TRBV6-6 and TRBJ1-2. The CDR3 region is 15 residues in length, termini included. Germline assignment: CDR1 MNHNY and CDR2 SVGAGI (reference sequence). CDR3: CASSYSTADSGSFRV.

The genes are TRBV19 and TRBJ2-3; D is unclear. The germline V and J ends were trimmed by 1 base and 4 bases, with 6 bases remaining between them. This CDR3 contains 13 residues. Germline-derived CDR1 and CDR2 are LNHDA and SQIVND (reference sequence). The CDR3 protein is CASSIGVADTQYF. Here the CDR3 DNA reads TGTGCCAGTAGTATAGGAGTAGCAGATACGCAGTATTTT.

The V call is TRBV9, the J call TRBJ2-2, with 7 bases aligning to TRBD1. V was clipped by 0 bases and J by 6 bases; unmatched bases: 14. This CDR3 is 18 amino acids long. Germline assignment: CDR1 SGDLS and CDR2 YYNGEE. CDR3 bases: TGTGCCAGCAGCGTAGCCCCTACGACAGGGTCTTCGTCCGGGGAGCTGTTTTTT. It codes for CASSVAPTTGSSSGELFF.

The sample holds a few counts of this clone. The chain combines TRBV27 with TRBJ2-7, with a possible D match to TRBD1 (6 bases). V shed 7 bases and J shed 3 bases, with 16 bases lying between them. The CDR3 extends over 14 amino acids. CDR1 is MNHEY and CDR2 is SMNVEV in the germline V gene (reference sequence). CDR3 nucleotides: TGTGCCAGCAATGGGGGCACGACTTACTACGAGCAGTACTTC. It yields the protein CASNGGTTYYEQYF.

This clone was counted once. CDR3 loop: CASSQGTSRDEQYF. The DNA for the CDR3 is TGTGCCAGCAGCCAGGGGACTAGCCGGGACGAGCAGTACTTC. The V gene is TRBV4-2, the J gene TRBJ2-7; 9 bases fit TRBD2. The V and J ends lost 3 bases and 5 bases, in that order; junction bases with no gene match: 5. The length of the CDR3 is 14 residues. Germline V gene data show CDR1 as LGHNA and CDR2 as YNFKEQ.

The chain links TRBV5-1 to TRBJ1-2; 9 bases align to TRBD1. Germline V gene data show CDR1 as SGHRS and CDR2 as YFSETQ. This CDR3 has 15 residues. V lost 4 bases to trimming and J lost 7 bases; unmatched junction nucleotides: 11. This CDR3 is CASSPDGTGSFGYTF. DNA for the CDR3: TGCGCCAGCAGCCCGGACGGGACAGGGTCTTTTGGCTACACCTTC. Full variable domain (outside the CDR3, taken from reference TRBV5-1 and TRBJ1-2): KAGVTQTPRYLIKTRGQQVTLSCSPISGHRSVSWYQQTPGQGLQFLFEYFSETQRNKGNFPGRFSGRQFSNSRSEMNVSTLELGDSALYLCASSPDGTGSFGYTFGSGTRLTVV.

CDR3 nucleotides: TGTGCCAGCAGCCCGGACATAAAGAACACCGGGGAGCTGTTTTTT. Amino acids: CASSPDIKNTGELFF. This chain connects TRBV5-6 to TRBJ2-2; possibly TRBD1 for D (5 bases). Looked up from germline, CDR1 is SGHDT and CDR2 is YYEEEE. V was pared by 4 bases and J by 1 base, with 11 bases between. The CDR3 consists of 15 residues.

V usage is TRBV12-2 and J usage is TRBJ2-7; the tabulated D call, TRBD1, remains unverified against the DNA. TRBV12-2 is assigned pseudogene status. The CDR3 runs 15 residues. CDR3 residues: CASPLATTGGYEQYF. CDR3 DNA sequence: TGTGCAAGTCCCCTAGCGACGACAGGGGGCTACGAGCAGTACTTC.

This clone was counted only a few times. The V call is TRBV4-1, the J call TRBJ1-5; D gene ambiguous. The germline CDR1 and CDR2 sequences are MGHRA and YSYEKL. The CDR3 length is 15 residues. Trimming left V 4 bases short and J 4 bases short, with 14 bases between. DNA for the CDR3: TGCGCCAGCAGCCCAACCGGATTGCGGAATCAGCCCCAGCATTTT. This codes for CASSPTGLRNQPQHF.

The genes are TRBV5-1 and TRBJ2-7, with 12 bases aligning to TRBD2. Germline-derived CDR1 and CDR2 are SGHRS and YFSETQ. Trimming took 0 bases from V and 5 from J; bases not matched to a gene: 9. The CDR3 contains 17 residues. The CDR3 DNA follows: TGCGCCAGCAGCTTGGGGACTAGCGGGAATAAGGGTGACGAGCAGTACTTC. It specifies CASSLGTSGNKGDEQYF.

This chain connects TRBV28 to TRBJ1-4, with 9 nucleotides matching TRBD1. V was clipped by 1 base and J by 7 bases; unmatched bases: 10. Germline CDR1 reads MDHEN; CDR2 reads SYDVKM. The CDR3 spans 17 residues. CDR3: CASSLSTPGQGGEKLFF. The CDR3 coding sequence is TGTGCCAGCAGTTTATCCACACCGGGACAGGGAGGTGAAAAACTGTTTTTT. The full variable domain, with the rest looked up from reference TRBV28 and TRBJ1-4, is DVKVTQSSRYLVKRTGEKVFLECVQDMDHENMFWYRQDPGLGLRLIYFSYDVKMKEKGDIPEGYSVSREKKERFSLILESASTNQTSMYLCASSLSTPGQGGEKLFFGSGTQLSVL.

The rearrangement joins TRBV4-1 to TRBJ1-1; TRBD1 agrees at 10 bases. This CDR3 spans 21 amino acids. Germline V gene data show CDR1 as MGHRA and CDR2 as YSYEKL. V lost 3 bases, J lost 1 base, and 20 bases stayed unmatched. Written as DNA, the CDR3 is TGCGCCAGCAGCCAGCTACCGCCAGCTTTCCGGGACAGGGGCCGGAACACTGAAGCTTTCTTT. Translating it yields CASSQLPPAFRDRGRNTEAFF.

The J gene is TRBJ1-2, the V gene TRBV30; D gene unclear. The CDR3 contains 13 residues. In germline, CDR1 is GTSNPN, CDR2 SVGIG (reference sequence). Trimming took off 5 bases at V and 4 bases at J, with 14 bases between the two ends. The CDR3 reads CAWGLHPFYGYTF. The CDR3 DNA follows: TGTGCCTGGGGTCTACACCCTTTCTATGGCTACACCTTC.

This chain links TRBV7-9 with TRBJ1-1; D unclear. Trimming removed 1 base from V and 4 bases from J, with 7 bases in between. The germline gives CDR1 SEHNR, CDR2 FQNEAQ (reference sequence). The CDR3 covers 13 residues. The CDR3 nucleotides are TGTGCCAGCAGCTTAGTTGAGGGCACTGAAGCTTTCTTT. Translating gives CASSLVEGTEAFF.

V usage is TRBV4-1 and J usage is TRBJ1-3; maybe TRBD1 (5 bases). The CDR3 spans 17 residues. V was cut by 1 base and J by 2 bases, with 15 bases left in between. Germline V gene lookup returns CDR1 MGHRA and CDR2 YSYEKL. CDR3 in DNA: TGCGCCAGCAGCCAAGTTGGGTCAGGGACGGCTGGAAACACCATATATTTT. It specifies CASSQVGSGTAGNTIYF.

This clone was observed a handful of times. CDR3 coding DNA: TGTGCCAGCATGAGGGGCCCAGGAGGTTTAGCTTTCTTT. As protein: CASMRGPGGLAFF. The V gene is TRBV6-1, the J gene TRBJ1-1; maybe TRBD1 (5 bases). The CDR3 length is 13 residues. Germline lookup yields CDR1 MNHNS and CDR2 SASEGT. V lost 7 bases and J lost 10, with 19 bases in between.

The J gene is TRBJ2-7, the V gene TRBV28; weak D call: TRBD2 (8 bases). The CDR3 consists of 15 residues. The V and J ends lost 4 bases and 0 bases respectively, with 13 bases between them. Germline CDR1 MDHEN, CDR2 SYDVKM. CDR3 loop: CASSSGGTDSYEQYF. Here the CDR3 DNA reads TGTGCCAGCAGTTCGGGGGGGACAGACTCCTACGAGCAGTACTTC.

Only a few counts were recorded for this clone. The chain joins TRBV4-2 to TRBJ1-5, with D possibly matching TRBD1 (5 bases). The CDR3 covers 16 residues. Germline V lookup: CDR1 LGHNA, CDR2 YNFKEQ. Trimming removed 0 bases at V and 7 bases at J, with 16 bases between. CDR3 DNA: TGTGCCAGCAGCCAAGATCGGCAGGGCCCCCTCCAGCCCCAGCATTTT. This codes for CASSQDRQGPLQPQHF.